Sequencing of this TCR beta chain was carried out in a study of OX40 agonist ivuxolimab in advanced cancers. CDR3 size: 14 residues. Germline-derived CDR1 and CDR2 are SGHVS and FQNEAQ. Germline trimming cut 5 bases from V and 3 bases from J; bases unmatched to any gene: 2. Libraries were prepared by immunoSEQ multiplex PCR; TCRdb keeps only in-frame clonotypes and omits some of them. Among over 55,000 clones listed, approximately 91% were seen once. The rearrangement uses TRBV7-8 and TRBJ2-5, with 11 nucleotides matching TRBD2. The sequencing used CD4+ or CD8+ T cells sorted from blood, collected in a trial of the OX40 agonist ivuxolimab. This receptor was identified in an adult with an advanced solid tumor such as melanoma, head and neck, liver or kidney cancer. The CDR3 nucleotides read TGTGCCAGCAGCGAGGGACTAGCGGAAGAGACCCAGTACTTC. It encodes CASSEGLAEETQYF.